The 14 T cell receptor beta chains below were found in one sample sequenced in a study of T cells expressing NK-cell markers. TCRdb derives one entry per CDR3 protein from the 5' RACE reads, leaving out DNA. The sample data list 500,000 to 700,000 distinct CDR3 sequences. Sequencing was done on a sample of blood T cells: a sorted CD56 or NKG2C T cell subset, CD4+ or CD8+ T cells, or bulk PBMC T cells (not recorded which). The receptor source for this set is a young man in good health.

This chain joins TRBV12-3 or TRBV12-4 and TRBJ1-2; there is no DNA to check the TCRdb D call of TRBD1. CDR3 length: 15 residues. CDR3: CASSPGQPTNYGYTF.

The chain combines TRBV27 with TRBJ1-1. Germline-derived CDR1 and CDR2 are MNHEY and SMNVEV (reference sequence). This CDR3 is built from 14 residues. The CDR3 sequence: CASSLSGFNTEAFF.

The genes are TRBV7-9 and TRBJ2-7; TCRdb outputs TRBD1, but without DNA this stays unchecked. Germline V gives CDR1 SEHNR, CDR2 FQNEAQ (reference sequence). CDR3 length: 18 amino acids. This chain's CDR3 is CASSLSEAGQGRGYEQYF. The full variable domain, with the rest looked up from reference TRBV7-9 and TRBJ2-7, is DTGVSQNPRHKITKRGQNVTFRCDPISEHNRLYWYRQTLGQGPEFLTYFQNEAQLEKSRLLSDRFSAERPKGSFSTLEIQRTEQGDSAMYLCASSLSEAGQGRGYEQYFGPGTRLTVT.

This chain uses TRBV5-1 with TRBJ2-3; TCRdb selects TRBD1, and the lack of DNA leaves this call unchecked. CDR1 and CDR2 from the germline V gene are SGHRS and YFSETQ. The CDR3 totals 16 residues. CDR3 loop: CASSLTGQGWGDTQYF.

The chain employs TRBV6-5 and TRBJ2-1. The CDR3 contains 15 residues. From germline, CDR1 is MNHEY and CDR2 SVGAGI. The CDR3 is CASSYVGAVYNEQFF.

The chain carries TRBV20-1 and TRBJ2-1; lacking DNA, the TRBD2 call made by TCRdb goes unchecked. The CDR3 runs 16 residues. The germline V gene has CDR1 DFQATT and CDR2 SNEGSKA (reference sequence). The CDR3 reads CSATAALAGVPNEQFF.

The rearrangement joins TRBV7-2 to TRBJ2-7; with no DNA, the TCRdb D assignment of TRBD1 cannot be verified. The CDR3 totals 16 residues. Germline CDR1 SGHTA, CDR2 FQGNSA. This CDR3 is CASSPPRAGHHGEQYF.

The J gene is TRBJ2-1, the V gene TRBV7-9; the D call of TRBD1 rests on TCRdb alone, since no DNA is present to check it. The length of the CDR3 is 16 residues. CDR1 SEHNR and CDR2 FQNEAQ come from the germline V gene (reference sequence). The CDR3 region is CASSPSEGRTYNEQFF.

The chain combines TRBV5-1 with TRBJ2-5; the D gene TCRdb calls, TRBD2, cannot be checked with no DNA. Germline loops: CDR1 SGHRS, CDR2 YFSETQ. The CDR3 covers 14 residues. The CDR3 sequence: CASSLKASGETQYF.

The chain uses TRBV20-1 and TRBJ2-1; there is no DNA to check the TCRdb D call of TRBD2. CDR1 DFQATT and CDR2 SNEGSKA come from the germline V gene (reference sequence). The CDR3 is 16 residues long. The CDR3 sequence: CSARGLAGRNYNEQFF.

This CDR3 is CASSYGDRRLSNQPQHF. V is TRBV6-5 and J is TRBJ1-5; TCRdb's D gene call, TRBD1, goes unchecked for lack of DNA. The CDR3 has 17 residues. Germline V gives CDR1 MNHEY, CDR2 SVGAGI.

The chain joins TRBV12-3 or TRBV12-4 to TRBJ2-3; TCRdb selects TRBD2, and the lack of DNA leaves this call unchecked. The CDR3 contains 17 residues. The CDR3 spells CASRGMPSGASTDTQYF.

This CDR3 reads CSARDWGTGNQPQHF. The chain uses TRBV20-1 and TRBJ1-5; TCRdb's D call of TRBD1 is untestable without DNA. Per germline, CDR1 DFQATT and CDR2 SNEGSKA (reference sequence). The CDR3 runs 15 residues.

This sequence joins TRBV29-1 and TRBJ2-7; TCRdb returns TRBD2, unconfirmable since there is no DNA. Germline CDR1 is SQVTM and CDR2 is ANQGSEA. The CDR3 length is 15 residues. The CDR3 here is CSVVRVGGPSHEQYF.